This T cell receptor beta chain was documented in a study of OX40 agonist ivuxolimab in advanced cancers. Study as a whole: Eligibility rules accepted prior anti-PD-1, anti-PD-L1 or anti-CTLA-4 therapy, and around 40% had some.

Repertoires were generated with immunoSEQ multiplex PCR, while TCRdb's copy carries only in-frame clones and drops some. The sample has some 76,000 clones; 93% are singletons. V was clipped by 1 base and J by 1 base, with 14 bases between them. The CDR3 totals 18 residues. Germline CDR1 reads SGHAT; CDR2 reads FQNNGV. The V call is TRBV11-2, the J call TRBJ2-6, with D maybe TRBD1 (5 bases). This clonotype was obtained from an adult with an advanced solid tumor such as melanoma, head and neck, liver or kidney cancer. The material was CD4+ or CD8+ T cells sorted from blood, obtained in a trial of the OX40 agonist ivuxolimab. Here the CDR3 DNA reads TGTGCCAGCAGCTTAGGACAGTATGTACTTTCTGGGGCCAACGTCCTGACTTTC. This sequence encodes CASSLGQYVLSGANVLTF.